These T cell receptor beta chains were read from a single sample in a study of early T cells in non-severe SARS-CoV-2 infection. MiXCR was run by TCRdb on the 5' RACE reads, yielding one entry per CDR3 protein. The sample has 57,000 or so distinct CDR3 sequences; roughly 12% are singletons. Sequencing was done on a sample of whole blood. All receptors derive from an adult who was a healthcare worker with PCR-confirmed SARS-CoV-2 infection or an uninfected control (not recorded which). Both conserved end residues are part of each CDR3. A D gene is named only where the DNA matches it firmly. Clone size is shown for a subset of rows, as once, few, many or a class of expanded clone.

abundance	d_gene	j_gene	v_gene	CDR3nt	CDR3aa
many	-	TRBJ2-1	TRBV6-6	TGTGCCAGCAGTTTAGACAGCAATGAGCAGTTCTTC	CASSLDSNEQFF
-	-	TRBJ2-3	TRBV6-5	TGTGCCAGCAGTTACGGCGGGGGCCCCACAGATACGCAGTATTTT	CASSYGGGPTDTQYF
-	-	TRBJ2-7	TRBV21-1	TGTGCCAGCAGCAAAGGGCCAGGGAGGTACTTC	CASSKGPGRYF
few	-	TRBJ2-1	TRBV29-1	TGCAGCGTTGAGGCTAGGCGCGGTGAGCAGTTCTTC	CSVEARRGEQFF
few	-	TRBJ1-3	TRBV7-3	TGTGCCAGCAGCTTATCGGGGGCCTCTGGAAACACCATATATTTT	CASSLSGASGNTIYF
few	TRBD2	TRBJ2-1	TRBV20-1	TGCAGTGCTAGCGATAGCGGGAGACCCTACAATGAGCAGTTCTTC	CSASDSGRPYNEQFF
few	-	TRBJ2-1	TRBV28	TGTGCCAGCAGTGCCCAATACAGGGTTTACAATGAGCAGTTCTTC	CASSAQYRVYNEQFF
few	TRBD1	TRBJ2-7	TRBV20-1	TGCAGTGCTAGAGGGCAGGGGGATTACGAGCAGTACTTC	CSARGQGDYEQYF
many	-	TRBJ1-4	TRBV30	TGTGCCTGGATCGCCGCGGGGTCAACTAATGAAAAACTGTTTTTT	CAWIAAGSTNEKLFF
medium-sized	-	TRBJ2-1	TRBV11-3	TGTGCCAGCAGCTCGGGACCAGTCACGAATGAGCAGTTCTTC	CASSSGPVTNEQFF
-	TRBD1	TRBJ2-5	TRBV7-9	TGTGCCAGCAGCTTAGCGAGGAAGACAGGGGTACAGGAGACCCAGTACTTC	CASSLARKTGVQETQYF
few	-	TRBJ2-5	TRBV9	TGTGCCAGCAGCGAGACTCAGGGGGGGACCCAGTACTTC	CASSETQGGTQYF
few	TRBD2	TRBJ2-7	TRBV19	TGTGCCAGTAGTATAGCGGGGGGGGTTGACTCCTACGAGCAGTACTTC	CASSIAGGVDSYEQYF
-	TRBD1	TRBJ1-2	TRBV27	TGTGCCATCTGGGACAGAACTAACTATGGCTACACCTTC	CAIWDRTNYGYTF
-	-	TRBJ2-7	TRBV7-2	TGTGCCAGCAGCTTAGTACAGGGAATAGGCTACGAGCAGTACTTC	CASSLVQGIGYEQYF